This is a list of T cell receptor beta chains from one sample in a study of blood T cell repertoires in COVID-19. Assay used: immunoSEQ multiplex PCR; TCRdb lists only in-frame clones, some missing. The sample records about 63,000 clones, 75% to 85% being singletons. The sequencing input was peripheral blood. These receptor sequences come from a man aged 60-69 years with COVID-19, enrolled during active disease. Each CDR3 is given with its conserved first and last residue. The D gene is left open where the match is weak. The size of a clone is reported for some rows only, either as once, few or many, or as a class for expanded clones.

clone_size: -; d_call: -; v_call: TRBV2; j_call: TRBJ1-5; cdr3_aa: CASSEAKQGRQPQHF; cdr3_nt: TGTGCCAGCAGTGAAGCGAAGCAGGGGAGACAGCCCCAGCATTTT
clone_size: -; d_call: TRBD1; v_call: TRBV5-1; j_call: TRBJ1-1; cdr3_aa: CASSWAPGQGAVGTEAFF; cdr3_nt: TGCGCCAGCAGCTGGGCGCCGGGACAGGGGGCCGTGGGCACTGAAGCTTTCTTT
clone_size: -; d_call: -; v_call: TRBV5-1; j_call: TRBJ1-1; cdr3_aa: CASSLQGPEAFF; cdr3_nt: TGCGCCAGCAGCTTACAGGGACCTGAAGCTTTCTTT
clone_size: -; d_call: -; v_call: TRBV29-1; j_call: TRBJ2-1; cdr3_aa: CSVGASGPHGSYNEQFF; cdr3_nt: TGCAGCGTGGGGGCTAGCGGTCCTCATGGGTCCTACAATGAGCAGTTCTTC
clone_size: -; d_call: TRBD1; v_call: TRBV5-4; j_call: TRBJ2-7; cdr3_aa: CASSLSKGQGLHEQYF; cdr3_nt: TGTGCCAGCAGCTTGTCCAAGGGACAGGGGTTACACGAGCAGTACTTC
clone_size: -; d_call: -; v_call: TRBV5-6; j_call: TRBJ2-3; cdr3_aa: CASSLGRSADTQYF; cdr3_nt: TGTGCCAGCAGCTTGGGCCGGAGTGCAGATACGCAGTATTTT
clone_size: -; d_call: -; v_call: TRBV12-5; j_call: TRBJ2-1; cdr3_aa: CASGFLAGEQFF; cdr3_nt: TGTGCTAGTGGTTTCTTGGCGGGTGAGCAGTTCTTC
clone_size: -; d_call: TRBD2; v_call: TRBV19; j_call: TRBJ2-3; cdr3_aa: CASSITSGGYSTDTQYF; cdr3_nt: TGTGCCAGTAGTATCACTAGCGGGGGGTATAGCACAGATACGCAGTATTTT
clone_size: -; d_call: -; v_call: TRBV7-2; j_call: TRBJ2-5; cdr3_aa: CASSLGQYQETQYF; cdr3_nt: TGTGCCAGCAGCTTAGGACAGTATCAAGAGACCCAGTACTTC
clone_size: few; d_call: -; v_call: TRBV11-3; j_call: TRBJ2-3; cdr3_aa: CASSSYSDTQYF; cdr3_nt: TGTGCCAGCAGCTCGTATTCAGATACGCAGTATTTT
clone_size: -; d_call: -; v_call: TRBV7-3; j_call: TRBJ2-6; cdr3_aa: CASSLGNSGANVLTF; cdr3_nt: TGTGCCAGCAGCTTGGGCAACTCTGGGGCCAACGTCCTGACTTTC
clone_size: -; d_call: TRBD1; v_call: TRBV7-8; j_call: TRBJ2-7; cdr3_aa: CASSLGGGPYEQYF; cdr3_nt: TGTGCCAGCAGCTTAGGAGGGGGCCCCTACGAGCAGTACTTC
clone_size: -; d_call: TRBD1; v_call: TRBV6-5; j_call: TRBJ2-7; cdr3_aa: CASSRDRVKYEQYF; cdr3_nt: TGTGCCAGCAGTCGGGACAGGGTGAAGTACGAGCAGTACTTC
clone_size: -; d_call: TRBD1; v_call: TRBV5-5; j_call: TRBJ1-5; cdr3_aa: CASSLAGTATNWNQPQHF; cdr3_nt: TGTGCCAGCAGCTTGGCTGGGACAGCGACAAATTGGAATCAGCCCCAGCATTTT
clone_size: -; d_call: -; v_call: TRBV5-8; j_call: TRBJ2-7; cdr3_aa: CASSLARSGYEQYF; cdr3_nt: TGTGCCAGCAGCTTGGCTAGATCCGGCTACGAGCAGTACTTC
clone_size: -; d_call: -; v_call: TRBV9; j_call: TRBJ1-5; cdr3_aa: CASSVTGNQPQHF; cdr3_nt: TGTGCCAGCAGCGTAACCGGGAATCAGCCCCAGCATTTT
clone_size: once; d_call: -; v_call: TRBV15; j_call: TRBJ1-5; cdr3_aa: CATSPQLYSNQPQHF; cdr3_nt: TGTGCCACCAGTCCACAGTTGTATAGCAATCAGCCCCAGCATTTT